Here is one T cell receptor (beta chain) with its context. The table came from immunoSEQ multiplex PCR; TCRdb's copy has only in-frame clones and leaves some out. The sample shows roughly 99,000 clones, 70% to 90% of them seen only once. CDR3 size: 16 residues. CDR1 and CDR2 from the germline V gene are LGHDT and YNNKEL (reference sequence). The V gene end was trimmed by 4 bases and the J gene end by 4 bases; junction bases not matched to a gene: 11. These data originate in a study of T cell responses to AZD1222 COVID-19 vaccine. This chain connects TRBV3-1 (or the pseudogene TRBV3-2) to TRBJ2-7; 9 bases agree with TRBD2. This specimen was peripheral blood, taken 28 days after the second AZD1222 dose. The source is an adult who received the AZD1222 COVID-19 vaccine. The CDR3 loop reads CASSPGVGGGAYEQYF. CDR3 nucleotide sequence: TGTGCCAGCAGCCCCGGCGTCGGCGGGGGGGCTTACGAGCAGTACTTC.